This T cell receptor beta chain stems from a study of blood T cell repertoires in COVID-19. TCRdb's table, derived via immunoSEQ multiplex PCR, lists solely in-frame clones and lacks some. The profile shows 400,000 to 450,000 clones, 89% of them singletons. The CDR3 contains 16 residues. Germline V gives CDR1 GTSNPN, CDR2 SVGIG (reference sequence). V trimming: 6 bases; J trimming: 1 base; junction bases outside the gene matches: 7. The clonotype originates from a woman aged 40 to 50 with COVID-19, enrolled during active disease. Sample: peripheral blood. The rearrangement joins TRBV30 to TRBJ1-6; TRBD1 matches at 9 bases. Written as DNA, the CDR3 is TGTGCCTGCAACTCACAGGGGGCGTCCTATAATTCACCCCTCCACTTT. Translated: CACNSQGASYNSPLHF.